The 7 T cell receptor beta chains below were found in one sample sequenced in a study of blood T cell repertoires in COVID-19. The protocol was immunoSEQ multiplex PCR, while the TCRdb copy is restricted to in-frame clones and leaves out a portion. This table has about 260,000 clones, roughly 90% appearing once. The sample taken for sequencing was peripheral blood. The receptor set was obtained from a woman under 40 with COVID-19, enrolled during active disease.

The chain carries TRBV3-1 (or the pseudogene TRBV3-2) and TRBJ1-3; weak D call: TRBD1 (6 bases). The V gene lost 10 bases and the J gene lost 4 bases, with 11 bases spanning the gap. Germline loops: CDR1 LGHDT, CDR2 YNNKEL (reference sequence). The CDR3 is made up of 12 amino acids. The CDR3: CATRTDGNTIYF. The CDR3 DNA follows: TGTGCCACTAGGACAGACGGAAACACCATATATTTT.

The CDR3 DNA is TGTGCCAGCAGATACGGGGGGACTGAAGCTTTCTTT. This sequence encodes CASRYGGTEAFF. This chain joins TRBV6-2 or TRBV6-3 and TRBJ1-1; D may be TRBD1 (5 bases). From germline, CDR1 is MNHEY and CDR2 SVGEGT. This CDR3 has 12 amino acids. V lost 6 bases, J lost 5 bases, and 10 bases lay in between.

The chain employs TRBV28 and TRBJ2-2, with a possible D match to TRBD1 (6 bases). V was shortened by 4 bases and J by 1 base, with 13 bases between the two germline ends. In germline, CDR1 is MDHEN, CDR2 SYDVKM. The CDR3 is 16 residues long. The CDR3 bases are TGTGCCAGCAGTTCCCGGGACACGAAGAACACCGGGGAGCTGTTTTTT. Residues: CASSSRDTKNTGELFF.

This clone appeared a single time. This chain connects TRBV27 to TRBJ1-2, with 9 nucleotides matching TRBD1. The CDR3 is made up of 13 amino acids. V shed 6 bases, J shed 6 bases, and the junction held 5 bases outside the gene matches. The germline V gene has CDR1 MNHEY and CDR2 SMNVEV (reference sequence). The CDR3 sequence: CASSIQGAHGYTF. CDR3 nucleotides: TGTGCCAGCAGCATACAGGGGGCGCATGGCTACACCTTC.

The sample holds a few counts of this clone. V usage is TRBV21-1 and J usage is TRBJ1-1; TRBD1 is taken as the D call from the table, unchecked against the DNA. TRBV21-1 is a known pseudogene. The CDR3 loop spans 14 amino acids. This CDR3 reads CASSKKGTGVEAFF. The CDR3 bases are TGTGCCAGCAGCAAAAAGGGGACAGGGGTCGAAGCTTTCTTT.

The rearrangement joins TRBV30 to TRBJ2-7; weak D call: TRBD2 (5 bases). V lost 1 base and J lost 2, with 6 bases in between. This CDR3 has 12 amino acids. Looked up from germline, CDR1 is GTSNPN and CDR2 is SVGIG (reference sequence). The CDR3 DNA reads TGTGCCTGGAGTGGGAGGCCCTACGAGCAGTACTTC. Protein product: CAWSGRPYEQYF.

The V gene is TRBV27, the J gene TRBJ2-7; a possible D gene is TRBD2 (5 bases). Trimming cost V 6 bases and J 7 bases, with 10 bases left between them. Germline V gene sequence: CDR1 MNHEY, CDR2 SMNVEV (reference sequence). The CDR3 has 11 amino acids. The CDR3, as DNA: TGTGCCAGCAGCACCGGGGTTGAGCAGTACTTC. Translated, it gives CASSTGVEQYF.